Only a few counts were recorded for the clone carrying this T cell receptor (beta chain). Its antigen remains unknown. TCRdb reprocessed the 5' RACE reads with MiXCR, giving one entry per CDR3 protein. In the table there are about 550,000 distinct CDR3 sequences, over 15% of which are singletons. This record belongs to a study of T cells after yellow fever vaccination. Study-wide points: A small proportion of clonotypes was detected in both the CD4 and CD8 compartments.

CDR3 length equals 15 residues. V was pared by 1 base and J by 1 base, with 13 bases between. Germline assignment: CDR1 GTSNPN and CDR2 SVGIG (reference sequence). This sequence joins TRBV30 and TRBJ1-1; a weak D match, TRBD1 (6 bases). The receptor was derived from a man younger than 45 who received the YFV17D yellow fever vaccine. This material consisted of PBMCs, taken 15 days after the yellow fever booster vaccination. CDR3 amino acids: CAWSGFGTRNTEAFF. The CDR3 DNA reads as TGTGCCTGGAGTGGCTTTGGGACACGGAACACTGAAGCTTTCTTT.